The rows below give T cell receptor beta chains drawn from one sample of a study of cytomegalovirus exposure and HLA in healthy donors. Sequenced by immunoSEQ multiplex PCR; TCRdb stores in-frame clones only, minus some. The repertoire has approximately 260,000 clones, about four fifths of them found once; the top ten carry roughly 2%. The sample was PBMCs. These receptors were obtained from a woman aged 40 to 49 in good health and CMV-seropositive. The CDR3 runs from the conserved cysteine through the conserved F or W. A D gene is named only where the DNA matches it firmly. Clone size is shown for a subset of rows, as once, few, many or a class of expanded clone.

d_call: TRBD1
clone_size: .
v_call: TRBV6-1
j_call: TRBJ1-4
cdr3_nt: TGTGCCAGCAGTTCTGGACAGGAAACTAATGAAAAACTGTTTTTT
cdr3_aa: CASSSGQETNEKLFF

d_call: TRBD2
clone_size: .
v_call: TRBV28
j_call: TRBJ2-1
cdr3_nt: TGTGCCAGCAGTCCAACTAGCGGGCCTTTCTACAATGAGCAGTTCTTC
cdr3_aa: CASSPTSGPFYNEQFF

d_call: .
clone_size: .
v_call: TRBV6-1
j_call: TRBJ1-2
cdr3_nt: TGTGCCAGCAGTGAGATGACGGGCTATGGCTACACCTTC
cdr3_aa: CASSEMTGYGYTF

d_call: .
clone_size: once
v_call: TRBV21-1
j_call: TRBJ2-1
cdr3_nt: TGTGCCAGCAGCAAAGAGGGGATCAACAGGGACAATGTGCAGTTCTTC
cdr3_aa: CASSKEGINRDNVQFF

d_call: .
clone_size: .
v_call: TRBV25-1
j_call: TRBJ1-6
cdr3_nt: TGTGCCAGCAGTACCCAGCGCCAGATCGGTTCACCCCTCCACTTT
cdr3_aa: CASSTQRQIGSPLHF

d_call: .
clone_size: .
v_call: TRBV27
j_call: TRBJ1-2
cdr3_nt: TGTGCCAGCAGAGCTATTGGACTCGGCTATGGCTACACCTTC
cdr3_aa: CASRAIGLGYGYTF

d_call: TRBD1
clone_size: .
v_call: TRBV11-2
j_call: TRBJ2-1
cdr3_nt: TGTGCCAGCAGGACAGGGGATGACGGTGAGCAGTTCTTC
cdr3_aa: CASRTGDDGEQFF

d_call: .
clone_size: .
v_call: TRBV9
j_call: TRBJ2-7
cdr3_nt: TGTGCCAGCAGCGTCGGGGGAGAAAACGAGCAGTACTTC
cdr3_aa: CASSVGGENEQYF

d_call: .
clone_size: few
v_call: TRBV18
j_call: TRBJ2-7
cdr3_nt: TGTGCCAGCTCACTCTCGGACTTTTCCTTGATGCCTTACGAGCAGTACTTC
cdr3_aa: CASSLSDFSLMPYEQYF

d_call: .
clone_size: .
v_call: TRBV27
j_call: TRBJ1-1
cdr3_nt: TGTGCCAGCAGTTTAAGGGAGGGCACTGAAGCTTTCTTT
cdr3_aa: CASSLREGTEAFF

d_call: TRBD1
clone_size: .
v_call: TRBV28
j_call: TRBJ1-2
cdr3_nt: TGTGCCAGCAGTCTGACAGGGGGAGCGTACTATGGCTACACCTTC
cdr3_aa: CASSLTGGAYYGYTF

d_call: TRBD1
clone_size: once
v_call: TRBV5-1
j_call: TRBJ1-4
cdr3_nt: TGCGCCAGCAGCGGAGGGGGCGACGAAAAACTGTTTTTT
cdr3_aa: CASSGGGDEKLFF

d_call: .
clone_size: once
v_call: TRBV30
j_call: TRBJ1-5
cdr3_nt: TGTGCCTGGAGCCCTGGGGGGGGTGGGAATCAGCCCCAGCATTTT
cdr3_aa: CAWSPGGGGNQPQHF

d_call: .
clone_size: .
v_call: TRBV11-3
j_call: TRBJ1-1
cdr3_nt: TGTGCCAGCAGCTTAGATGTCACAGCTGCGAACACTGAAGCTTTCTTT
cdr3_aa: CASSLDVTAANTEAFF

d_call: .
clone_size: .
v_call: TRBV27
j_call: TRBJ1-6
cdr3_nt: TGTGCCAGCAGTTCCTCGCGGGGGTCTAATTCACCCCTCCACTTT
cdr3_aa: CASSSSRGSNSPLHF

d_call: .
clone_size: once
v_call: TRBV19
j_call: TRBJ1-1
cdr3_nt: TGTGCCAGTAGTGAGCACACTGAAGCTTTCTTT
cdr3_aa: CASSEHTEAFF

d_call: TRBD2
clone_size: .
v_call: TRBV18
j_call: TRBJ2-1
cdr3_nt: TGTGCCAGCTCACCACTTTCTAGCGGGAGCCCCCCCTACAATGAGCAGTTCTTC
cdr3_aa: CASSPLSSGSPPYNEQFF

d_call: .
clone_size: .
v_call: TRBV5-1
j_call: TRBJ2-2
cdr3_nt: TGCGCCAGCAGCCTACCCACCGGGGAGCTGTTTTTT
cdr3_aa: CASSLPTGELFF

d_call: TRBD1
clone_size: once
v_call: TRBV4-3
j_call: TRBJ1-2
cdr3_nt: TGCGCCAGCAGCCAGGGAGAGCAGGGGGCGGACTATGGCTACACCTTC
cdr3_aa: CASSQGEQGADYGYTF

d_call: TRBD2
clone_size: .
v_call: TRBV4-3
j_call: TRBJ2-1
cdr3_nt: TGCGCCAGCAGCCAAGATGAGAGGTGGGAGGGCCGAAGGAATGAGCAGTTCTTC
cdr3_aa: CASSQDERWEGRRNEQFF